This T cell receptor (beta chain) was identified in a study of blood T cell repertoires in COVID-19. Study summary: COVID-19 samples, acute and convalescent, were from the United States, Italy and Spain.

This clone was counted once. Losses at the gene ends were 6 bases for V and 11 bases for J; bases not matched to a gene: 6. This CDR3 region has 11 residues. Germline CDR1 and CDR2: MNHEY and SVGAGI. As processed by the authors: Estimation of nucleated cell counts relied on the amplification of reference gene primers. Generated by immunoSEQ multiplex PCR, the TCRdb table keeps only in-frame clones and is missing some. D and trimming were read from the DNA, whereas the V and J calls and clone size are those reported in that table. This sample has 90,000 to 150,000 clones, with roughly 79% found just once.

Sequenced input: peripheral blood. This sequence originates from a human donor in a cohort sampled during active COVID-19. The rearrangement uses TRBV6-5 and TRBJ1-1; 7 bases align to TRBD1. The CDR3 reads CASSRQGEAFF. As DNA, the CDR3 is TGTGCCAGCAGCAGACAGGGCGAGGCTTTCTTT.